The rows below give T cell receptor beta chains drawn from one sample of a study of radiotherapy plus CTLA-4 blockade in lung cancer. Sequencing used immunoSEQ multiplex PCR; TCRdb keeps in-frame clones, though not all of them. The sample lists more than 90,000 clones; roughly four fifths were seen once. The input for sequencing was peripheral blood, taken from a patient treated with radiotherapy plus ipilimumab. The receptors were sampled from a human donor with non-small cell lung cancer that progressed on radiotherapy plus ipilimumab. Some clones in this sample may be carry-over from other donors' samples. CDR3s include the opening cysteine and the closing phenylalanine or tryptophan. Fields, in order: clone size, V gene, J gene, D gene, CDR3 protein, CDR3 DNA. D genes are given only for firm matches. Clone size is shown for a subset of rows, as once, few, many or a class of expanded clone.

-	TRBV2	TRBJ2-7	TRBD1	CASRATGGAYEQYF	TGTGCCAGCAGGGCGACAGGGGGAGCCTACGAGCAGTACTTC
-	TRBV28	TRBJ2-2	TRBD1	CASSLTGQGATGELFF	TGTGCCAGCAGTTTAACGGGACAGGGGGCCACCGGGGAGCTGTTTTTT
few	TRBV6-1	TRBJ1-1	-	CASSAVVNTEAFF	TGTGCCAGCAGTGCCGTCGTGAACACTGAAGCTTTCTTT
-	TRBV7-8	TRBJ2-7	-	CASSPLPGRGRTYEQYF	TGTGCCAGCAGCCCCTTGCCCGGCCGGGGACGAACCTACGAGCAGTACTTC
many	TRBV19	TRBJ2-7	-	CASSRRASYEQYF	TGTGCCAGTAGTAGGAGGGCGTCCTACGAGCAGTACTTC
-	TRBV6-1	TRBJ1-2	-	CASRGDGYGYTF	TGTGCCAGCAGAGGGGACGGCTATGGCTACACCTTC
-	TRBV21-1	TRBJ1-1	-	CASSKTRGLNCGTEAFF	TGTGCCAGCAGCAAGACCAGGGGGCTTAATTGCGGCACTGAAGCTTTCTTT
-	TRBV11-3	TRBJ2-1	TRBD2	CASSFSGGTYNEQFF	TGTGCCAGCAGCTTTAGCGGGGGCACCTACAATGAGCAGTTCTTC
-	TRBV15	TRBJ1-6	TRBD1	CATSSRTGIGSSPLHF	TGTGCCACCAGCAGTAGGACAGGGATTGGAAGTTCACCCCTCCACTTT
-	TRBV7-8	TRBJ2-7	-	CASSLESWYEQYF	TGTGCCAGCAGCTTAGAGTCCTGGTACGAGCAGTACTTC
once	TRBV6-1	TRBJ2-7	-	CASSERVPGQAYEQYF	TGTGCCAGCAGTGAACGGGTTCCGGGACAAGCCTACGAGCAGTACTTC
-	TRBV6-5	TRBJ2-7	TRBD2	CASSRLAGGGYEQYF	TGTGCCAGCAGTCGACTAGCGGGGGGCGGATACGAGCAGTACTTC
-	TRBV7-3	TRBJ1-2	-	CASSLGQFYGYTF	TGTGCCAGCAGCTTAGGACAGTTCTATGGCTACACCTTC
once	TRBV6-5	TRBJ1-2	-	CASTPDTARGYTF	TGTGCCAGCACCCCGGACACGGCCCGCGGCTACACCTTC
once	TRBV19	TRBJ2-5	-	CASSMRFQETQYF	TGTGCCAGTAGTATGAGGTTCCAAGAGACCCAGTACTTC
-	TRBV19	TRBJ2-1	-	CASSIAGVYNEQFF	TGTGCCAGTAGTATAGCGGGGGTTTACAATGAGCAGTTCTTC
medium-sized	TRBV5-1	TRBJ2-3	-	CASSFGGQVTDTQYF	TGCGCCAGCAGCTTTGGGGGCCAGGTCACAGATACGCAGTATTTT
-	TRBV5-1	TRBJ2-1	TRBD1	CASSAGTGLGNYNEQFF	TGCGCCAGCAGCGCCGGGACAGGGCTCGGAAATTACAATGAGCAGTTCTTC
-	TRBV6-1	TRBJ1-1	-	CASSWSVQGNTEAFF	TGTGCCAGCAGTTGGAGTGTGCAGGGGAACACTGAAGCTTTCTTT
few	TRBV28	TRBJ1-3	-	CASSSPGTSGNTIYF	TGTGCCAGCAGTTCCCCCGGGACCTCTGGAAACACCATATATTTT
-	TRBV2	TRBJ2-7	TRBD1	CASSVPGQIYEQYF	TGTGCCAGCAGTGTCCCGGGACAGATCTACGAGCAGTACTTC
many	TRBV5-1	TRBJ1-5	TRBD1	CASSLEGTGNQPQHF	TGCGCCAGCAGCTTGGAAGGGACAGGCAATCAGCCCCAGCATTTT
-	TRBV29-1	TRBJ1-1	TRBD1	CSVGQGNTEAFF	TGCAGCGTTGGACAGGGGAACACTGAAGCTTTCTTT
once	TRBV5-4	TRBJ2-4	-	CASSGPVEGPAKNIQYF	TGTGCCAGCAGCGGTCCGGTTGAAGGGCCAGCCAAAAACATTCAGTACTTC
-	TRBV6-5	TRBJ2-1	TRBD2	CASSRERGWNEQFF	TGTGCCAGCAGTCGGGAGCGGGGATGGAATGAGCAGTTCTTC
-	TRBV28	TRBJ1-5	-	CASTPGWDQPQHF	TGTGCCAGCACCCCCGGTTGGGATCAGCCCCAGCATTTT
-	TRBV6-4	TRBJ2-7	-	CASYSFWMEGTTYEQYF	TGTGCCAGCTACTCATTTTGGATGGAGGGTACGACCTACGAGCAGTACTTC
-	TRBV7-2	TRBJ2-7	-	CASSSTGHEQYF	TGTGCCAGCAGCTCCACCGGGCACGAGCAGTACTTC
-	TRBV7-3	TRBJ2-7	-	CASSRGLGSGYEQYF	TGTGCCAGCAGCCGAGGGTTGGGGTCGGGCTACGAGCAGTACTTC
-	TRBV5-1	TRBJ1-2	-	CASQEARGHSGYTF	TGCGCCAGCCAGGAGGCTCGGGGGCATAGCGGCTACACCTTC
-	TRBV29-1	TRBJ2-7	TRBD2	CSVDGGGNRYEQYF	TGCAGCGTTGACGGGGGGGGGAACCGGTACGAGCAGTACTTC
-	TRBV6-1	TRBJ2-1	-	CASSDIEAVVGREQFF	TGTGCCAGCAGTGATATTGAAGCGGTCGTTGGTAGGGAGCAGTTCTTC
few	TRBV20-1	TRBJ2-3	-	CSASFDTQYF	TGCAGTGCTAGTTTTGATACGCAGTATTTT
-	TRBV7-9	TRBJ1-2	-	CASSLGRGGRGYTF	TGTGCCAGCAGCTTGGGCAGGGGAGGTAGGGGCTACACCTTC
-	TRBV7-3	TRBJ2-7	-	CASSSGQRRTEYYEQYF	TGTGCCAGCAGCTCGGGACAACGTCGGACGGAATACTACGAGCAGTACTTC
-	TRBV5-1	TRBJ1-1	TRBD1	CASSLQGAREGNTEAFF	TGCGCCAGCAGCTTACAGGGGGCGCGGGAGGGGAACACTGAAGCTTTCTTT
few	TRBV7-9	TRBJ1-1	TRBD1	CASSIGQGEAFF	TGTGCCAGCAGCATCGGACAGGGAGAAGCTTTCTTT
-	TRBV11-3	TRBJ2-1	-	CASSLRTQSSYNEQFF	TGTGCCAGCAGCTTAAGGACACAGAGCTCCTACAATGAGCAGTTCTTC
-	TRBV9	TRBJ2-1	-	CASSVGLSTAYNEQFF	TGTGCCAGCAGCGTAGGTTTATCGACCGCCTACAATGAGCAGTTCTTC
-	TRBV5-4	TRBJ2-1	-	CASSLKRLSSYNEQFF	TGTGCCAGCAGCTTGAAAAGACTCAGCTCCTACAATGAGCAGTTCTTC
-	TRBV27	TRBJ2-2	-	CASSLYGTGELFF	TGTGCCAGCAGTTTATACGGGACCGGGGAGCTGTTTTTT
-	TRBV4-3	TRBJ2-2	TRBD1	CASSPQGASGELFF	TGCGCCAGCAGCCCACAGGGGGCGAGCGGGGAGCTGTTTTTT
-	TRBV7-2	TRBJ1-3	-	CASSPYQVISGNTIYF	TGTGCCAGCAGCCCTTATCAGGTCATCTCTGGAAACACCATATATTTT
-	TRBV2	TRBJ1-5	-	CASSQDSNQPQHF	TGTGCCAGCAGTCAAGATAGCAATCAGCCCCAGCATTTT
few	TRBV10-1	TRBJ1-4	-	CASSANEKLFF	TGCGCCAGCAGTGCAAATGAAAAACTGTTTTTT
few	TRBV4-1	TRBJ2-7	TRBD1	CASSPGQGEGFEQYF	TGCGCCAGCAGTCCGGGACAGGGGGAAGGCTTTGAGCAGTACTTC
-	TRBV9	TRBJ2-1	-	CASSVGTDVSSYNEQFF	TGTGCCAGCAGCGTTGGGACGGACGTAAGCTCCTACAATGAGCAGTTCTTC
few	TRBV10-3	TRBJ2-3	TRBD2	CAISPGLAGGTDTQYF	TGTGCCATCAGTCCGGGACTAGCGGGGGGCACAGATACGCAGTATTTT
-	TRBV6-1	TRBJ1-2	-	CASSEFGYSGGYTF	TGTGCCAGCAGTGAATTCGGATATTCGGGGGGCTACACCTTC
-	TRBV5-1	TRBJ1-1	-	CASSPDPDGVNTEAFF	TGCGCCAGCAGTCCTGATCCGGACGGTGTGAACACTGAAGCTTTCTTT
few	TRBV9	TRBJ1-6	TRBD1	CASSVWDRGGRSPLHF	TGTGCCAGCAGCGTTTGGGACAGGGGGGGACGTTCACCCCTCCACTTT
once	TRBV20-1	TRBJ2-7	-	CSASGGYEQYF	TGCAGTGCTAGTGGCGGATACGAGCAGTACTTC